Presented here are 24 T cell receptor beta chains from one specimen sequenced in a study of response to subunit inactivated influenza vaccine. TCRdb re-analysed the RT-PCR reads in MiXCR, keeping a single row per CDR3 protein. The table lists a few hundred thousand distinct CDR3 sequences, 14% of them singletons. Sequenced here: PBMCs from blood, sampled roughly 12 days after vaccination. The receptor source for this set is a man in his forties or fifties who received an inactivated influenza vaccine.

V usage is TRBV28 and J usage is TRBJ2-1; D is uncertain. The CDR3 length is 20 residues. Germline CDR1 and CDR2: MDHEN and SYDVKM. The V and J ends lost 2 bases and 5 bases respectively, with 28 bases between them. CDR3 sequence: CASSLPSLVDQSPWDNEQFF. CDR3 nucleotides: TGTGCCAGCAGTTTACCTTCTTTAGTAGACCAGAGCCCATGGGACAATGAGCAGTTCTTC.

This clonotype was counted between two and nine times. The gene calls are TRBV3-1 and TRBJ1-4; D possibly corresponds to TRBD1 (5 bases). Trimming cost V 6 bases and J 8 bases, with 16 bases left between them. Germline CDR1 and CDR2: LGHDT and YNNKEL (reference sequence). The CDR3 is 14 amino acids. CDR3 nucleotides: TGTGCCAGCAGTCGCAGGGATTCTGGGGAAAAACTGTTTTTT. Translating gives CASSRRDSGEKLFF.

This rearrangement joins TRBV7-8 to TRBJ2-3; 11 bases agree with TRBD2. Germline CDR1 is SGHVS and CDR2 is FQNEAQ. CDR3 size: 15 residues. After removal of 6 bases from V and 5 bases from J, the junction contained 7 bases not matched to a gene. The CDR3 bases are TGTGCCAGCAGATTGCATAGCGGGAGGGGAGATACGCAGTATTTT. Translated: CASRLHSGRGDTQYF.

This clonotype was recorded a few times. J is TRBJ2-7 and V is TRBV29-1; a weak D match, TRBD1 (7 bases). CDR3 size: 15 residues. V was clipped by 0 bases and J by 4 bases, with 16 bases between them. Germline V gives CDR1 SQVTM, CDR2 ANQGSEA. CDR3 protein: CSVEDRGTEDYEQYF. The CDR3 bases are TGCAGCGTTGAAGATCGCGGGACAGAGGATTACGAGCAGTACTTC.

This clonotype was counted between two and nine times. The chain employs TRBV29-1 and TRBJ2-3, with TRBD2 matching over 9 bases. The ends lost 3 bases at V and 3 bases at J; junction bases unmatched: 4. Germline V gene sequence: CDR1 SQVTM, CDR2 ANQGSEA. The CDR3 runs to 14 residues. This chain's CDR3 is CSVDRTSETDTQYF. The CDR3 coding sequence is TGCAGCGTTGATCGGACTAGCGAAACAGATACGCAGTATTTT.

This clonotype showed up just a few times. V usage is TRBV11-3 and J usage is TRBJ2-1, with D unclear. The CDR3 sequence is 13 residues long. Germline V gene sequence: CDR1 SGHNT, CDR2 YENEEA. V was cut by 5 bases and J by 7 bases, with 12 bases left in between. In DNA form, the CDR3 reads TGTGCCAGCAGCGTTTCGGATTCTAATGAGCAGTTCTTC. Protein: CASSVSDSNEQFF.

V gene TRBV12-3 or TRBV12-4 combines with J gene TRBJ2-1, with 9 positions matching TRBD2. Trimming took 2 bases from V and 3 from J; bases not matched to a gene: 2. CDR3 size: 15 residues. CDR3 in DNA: TGTGCCAGCAGTTTAATGACTAGCGGCTACAATGAGCAGTTCTTC. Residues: CASSLMTSGYNEQFF.

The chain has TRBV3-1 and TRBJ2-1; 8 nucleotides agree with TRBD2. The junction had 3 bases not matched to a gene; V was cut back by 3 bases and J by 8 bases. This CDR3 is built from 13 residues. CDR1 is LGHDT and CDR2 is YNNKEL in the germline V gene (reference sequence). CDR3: CASSQGLDDEQFF. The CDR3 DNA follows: TGTGCCAGCAGCCAGGGACTAGACGATGAGCAGTTCTTC.

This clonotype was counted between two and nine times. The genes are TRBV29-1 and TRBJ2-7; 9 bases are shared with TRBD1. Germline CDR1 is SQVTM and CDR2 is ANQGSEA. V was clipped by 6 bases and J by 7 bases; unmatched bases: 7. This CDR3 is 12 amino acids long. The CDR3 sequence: CSVKGTGYEQYF. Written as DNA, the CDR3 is TGCAGCGTCAAAGGGACAGGGTATGAGCAGTACTTC.

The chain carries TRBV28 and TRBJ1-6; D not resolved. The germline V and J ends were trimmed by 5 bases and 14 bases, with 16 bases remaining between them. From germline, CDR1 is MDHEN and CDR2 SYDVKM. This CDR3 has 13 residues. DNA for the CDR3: TGTGCCAGCAGTCCCCACGGACGTATCGCCCTCCACTTT. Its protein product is CASSPHGRIALHF.

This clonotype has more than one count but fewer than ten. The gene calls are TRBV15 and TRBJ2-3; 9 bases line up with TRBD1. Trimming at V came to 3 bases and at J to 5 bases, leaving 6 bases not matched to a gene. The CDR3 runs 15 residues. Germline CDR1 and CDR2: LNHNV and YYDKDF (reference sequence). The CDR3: CATSSGDRVLDTQYF. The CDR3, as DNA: TGTGCCACCAGCAGCGGGGACAGGGTTCTAGATACGCAGTATTTT.

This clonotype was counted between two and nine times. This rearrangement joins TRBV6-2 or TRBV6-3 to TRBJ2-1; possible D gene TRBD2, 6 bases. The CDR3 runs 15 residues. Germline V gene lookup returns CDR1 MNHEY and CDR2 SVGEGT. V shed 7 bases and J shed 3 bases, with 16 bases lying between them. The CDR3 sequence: CASKTGRDGYNEQFF. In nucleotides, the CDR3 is TGTGCCAGCAAAACGGGGCGGGATGGCTACAATGAGCAGTTCTTC.

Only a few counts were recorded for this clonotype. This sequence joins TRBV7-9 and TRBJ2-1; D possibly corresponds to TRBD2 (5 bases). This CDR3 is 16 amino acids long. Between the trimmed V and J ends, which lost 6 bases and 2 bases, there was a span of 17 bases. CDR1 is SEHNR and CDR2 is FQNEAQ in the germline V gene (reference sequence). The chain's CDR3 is CASSWSGLGPYNEQFF. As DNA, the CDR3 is TGTGCCAGCAGTTGGAGCGGCCTAGGCCCCTACAATGAGCAGTTCTTC.

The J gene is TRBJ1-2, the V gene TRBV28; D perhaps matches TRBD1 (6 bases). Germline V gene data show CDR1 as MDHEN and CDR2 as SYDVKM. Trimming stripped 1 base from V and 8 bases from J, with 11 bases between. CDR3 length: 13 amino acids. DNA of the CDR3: TGTGCCAGCAGTTTATCAGGGGCTCGGGGCTACACCTTC. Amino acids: CASSLSGARGYTF.

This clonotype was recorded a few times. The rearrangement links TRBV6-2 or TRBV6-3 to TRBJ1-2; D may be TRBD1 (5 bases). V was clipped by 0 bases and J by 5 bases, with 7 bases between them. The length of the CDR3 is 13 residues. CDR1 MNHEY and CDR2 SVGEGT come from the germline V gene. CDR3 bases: TGTGCCAGCAGTTACTCGGGGCCTTATGGCTACACCTTC. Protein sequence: CASSYSGPYGYTF.

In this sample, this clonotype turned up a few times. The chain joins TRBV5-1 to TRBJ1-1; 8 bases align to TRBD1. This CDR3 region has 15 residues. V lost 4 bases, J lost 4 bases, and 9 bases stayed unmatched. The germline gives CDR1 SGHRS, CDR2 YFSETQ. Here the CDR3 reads CASSRPDRAGTEAFF. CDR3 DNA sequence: TGCGCCAGCAGCCGACCGGACAGGGCCGGCACTGAAGCTTTCTTT.

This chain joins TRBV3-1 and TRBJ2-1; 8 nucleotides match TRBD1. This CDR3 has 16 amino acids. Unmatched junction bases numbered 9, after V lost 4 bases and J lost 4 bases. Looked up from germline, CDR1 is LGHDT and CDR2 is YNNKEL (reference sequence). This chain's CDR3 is CASSPMGQVKYNEQFF. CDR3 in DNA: TGTGCCAGCAGCCCTATGGGACAGGTGAAATACAATGAGCAGTTCTTC.

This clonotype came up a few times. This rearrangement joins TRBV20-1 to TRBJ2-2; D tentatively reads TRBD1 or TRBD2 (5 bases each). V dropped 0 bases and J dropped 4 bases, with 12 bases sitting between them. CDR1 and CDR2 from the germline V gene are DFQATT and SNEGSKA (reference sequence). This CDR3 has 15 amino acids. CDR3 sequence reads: CSARDQRDVTGELFF. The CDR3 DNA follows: TGCAGTGCTAGAGATCAAAGGGACGTCACCGGGGAGCTGTTTTTT.

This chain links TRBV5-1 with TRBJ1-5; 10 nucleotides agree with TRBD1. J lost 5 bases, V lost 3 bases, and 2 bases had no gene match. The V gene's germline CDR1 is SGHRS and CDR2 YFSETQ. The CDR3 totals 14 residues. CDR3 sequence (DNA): TGCGCCAGCAGCTCCGGACAGGGGGATCAGCCCCAGCATTTT. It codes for CASSSGQGDQPQHF.

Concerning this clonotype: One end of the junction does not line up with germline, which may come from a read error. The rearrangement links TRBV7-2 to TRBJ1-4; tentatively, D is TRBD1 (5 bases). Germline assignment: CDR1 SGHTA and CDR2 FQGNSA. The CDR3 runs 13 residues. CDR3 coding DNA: TGTGCCAGCAGCGGGGGGACTAATGGAAAACTGTTTTTT. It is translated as CASSGGTNGKLFF. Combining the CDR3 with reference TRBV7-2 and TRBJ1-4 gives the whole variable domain GAGVSQSPSNKVTEKGKDVELRCDPISGHTALYWYRQSLGQGLEFLIYFQGNSAPDKSGLPSDRFSAERTGGSVSTLTIQRTQQEDSAVYLCASSGGTNGKLFFGSGTQLSVL.

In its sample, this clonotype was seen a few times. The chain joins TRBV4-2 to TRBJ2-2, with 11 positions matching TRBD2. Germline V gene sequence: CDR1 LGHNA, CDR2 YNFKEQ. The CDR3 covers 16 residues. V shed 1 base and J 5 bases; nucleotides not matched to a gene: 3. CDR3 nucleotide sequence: TGTGCCAGCAGCCAAGCGCCTAGCGGGGGGACCGGGGAGCTGTTTTTT. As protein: CASSQAPSGGTGELFF.

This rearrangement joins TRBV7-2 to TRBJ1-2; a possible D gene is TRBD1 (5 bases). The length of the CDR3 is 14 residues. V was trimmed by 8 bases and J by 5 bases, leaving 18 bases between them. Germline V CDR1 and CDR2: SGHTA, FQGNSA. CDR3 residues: CASRRTSGVYGYTF. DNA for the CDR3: TGTGCCAGCCGTCGGACGTCGGGGGTATATGGCTACACCTTC.

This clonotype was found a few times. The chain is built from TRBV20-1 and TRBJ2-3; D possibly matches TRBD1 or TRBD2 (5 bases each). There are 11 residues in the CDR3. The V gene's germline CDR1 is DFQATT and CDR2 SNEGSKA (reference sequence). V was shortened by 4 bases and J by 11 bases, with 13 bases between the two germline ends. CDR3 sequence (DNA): TGCAGTGCTACCCGGGACGGCGGGCAGTATTTT. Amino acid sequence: CSATRDGGQYF.

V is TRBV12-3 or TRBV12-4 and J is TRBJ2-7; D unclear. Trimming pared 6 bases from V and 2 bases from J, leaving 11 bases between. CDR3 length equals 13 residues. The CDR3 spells CASSRRRAYEQYF. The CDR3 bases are TGTGCCAGCAGCCGCAGACGGGCCTACGAGCAGTACTTC.